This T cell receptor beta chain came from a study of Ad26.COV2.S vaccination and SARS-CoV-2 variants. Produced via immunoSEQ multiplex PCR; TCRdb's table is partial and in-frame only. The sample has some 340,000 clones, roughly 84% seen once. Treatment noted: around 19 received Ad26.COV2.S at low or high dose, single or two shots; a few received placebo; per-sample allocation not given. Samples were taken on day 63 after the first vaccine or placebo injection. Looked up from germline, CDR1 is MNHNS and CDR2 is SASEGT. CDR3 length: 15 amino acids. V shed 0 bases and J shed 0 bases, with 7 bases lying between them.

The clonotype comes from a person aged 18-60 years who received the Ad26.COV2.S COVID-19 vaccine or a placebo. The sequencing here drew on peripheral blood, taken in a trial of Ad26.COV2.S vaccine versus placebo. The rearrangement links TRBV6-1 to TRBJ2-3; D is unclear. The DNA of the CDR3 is TGTGCCAGCAGTGAAGCTTCCTTCAGCACAGATACGCAGTATTTT. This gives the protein CASSEASFSTDTQYF.